The 17 T cell receptor beta chains below come from one sample, sequenced in a study of cytomegalovirus exposure and HLA in healthy donors. PCR amplification relied on 60 Vbeta primers (plus 13 Jbeta primers). Clones were read by immunoSEQ multiplex PCR, and TCRdb kept only the in-frame ones, dropping some. The table lists roughly 190,000 clones, roughly 76% of them singletons. The sequenced sample was PBMCs. Every receptor here comes from a woman in her 30s in good health and CMV-seropositive.

A few counts support this clone. In DNA form, the CDR3 reads TGCAGCGTTGAAATCGGGGAGACCCAGTACTTC. Protein sequence: CSVEIGETQYF. The V gene is TRBV29-1, the J gene TRBJ2-5; D remains unclear. Germline V CDR1 and CDR2: SQVTM, ANQGSEA. The germline V and J ends were trimmed by 2 bases and 5 bases, with 6 bases remaining between them. The CDR3 has 11 amino acids.

This chain connects TRBV9 to TRBJ2-5, with D possibly matching TRBD2 (6 bases). V lost 2 bases to trimming and J lost 2 bases, with 13 bases between them. Germline loops: CDR1 SGDLS, CDR2 YYNGEE. This CDR3 contains 15 residues. The chain's CDR3 is CASSVLGTLQETQYF. Written as DNA, the CDR3 is TGTGCCAGCAGCGTCCTCGGGACTTTACAAGAGACCCAGTACTTC.

The V call is TRBV9, the J call TRBJ1-5; 8 bases are a match to TRBD1. The trim removed 3 bases at V and 6 bases at J, leaving 8 bases unmatched. The CDR3 extends over 15 amino acids. From germline, CDR1 is SGDLS and CDR2 YYNGEE. In DNA form, the CDR3 reads TGTGCCAGCAGCGCCGGACAGGGAGGTGTTCAGCCCCAGCATTTT. Translating gives CASSAGQGGVQPQHF. The full variable domain, its missing parts supplied by reference TRBV9 and TRBJ1-5, is DSGVTQTPKHLITATGQRVTLRCSPRSGDLSVYWYQQSLDQGLQFLIQYYNGEERAKGNILERFSAQQFPDLHSELNLSSLELGDSALYFCASSAGQGGVQPQHFGDGTRLSIL.

The chain is built from TRBV7-9 and TRBJ2-3; D gene uncertain. CDR1 and CDR2 (germline): SEHNR, FQNEAQ (reference sequence). The CDR3 sequence is 12 residues long. V was shortened by 2 bases and J by 2 bases, with 2 bases between the two germline ends. This CDR3 reads CASSLYTDTQYF. The CDR3 DNA reads TGTGCCAGCAGCTTATACACAGATACGCAGTATTTT.

The chain recombines TRBV4-2 with TRBJ2-7; D perhaps matches TRBD1 (6 bases). V was pared by 3 bases and J by 0 bases, with 15 bases between. CDR1 and CDR2 (germline): LGHNA, YNFKEQ. The CDR3 contains 16 residues. CDR3 in DNA: TGTGCCAGCAGCCAGGCCGCCGGGACACCCTCCTACGAGCAGTACTTC. Its protein product is CASSQAAGTPSYEQYF.

Only a few counts were recorded for this clone. This rearrangement joins TRBV2 to TRBJ1-1; D is perhaps TRBD1 (5 bases). Germline-derived CDR1 and CDR2 are SNHLY and FYNNEI. CDR3 length equals 13 residues. The V and J ends lost 3 bases and 4 bases respectively, with 9 bases between them. The CDR3 loop is CASSDREGTEAFF. The CDR3 nucleotides are TGTGCCAGCAGTGACAGGGAGGGCACTGAAGCTTTCTTT.

The chain recombines TRBV19 with TRBJ2-7, with 10 bases identical to TRBD1. The junction had 6 bases not matched to a gene; V was cut back by 3 bases and J by 4 bases. Germline V gene lookup returns CDR1 LNHDA and CDR2 SQIVND (reference sequence). The CDR3 runs 15 residues. The chain's CDR3 is CASSIPGQGVYEQYF. The CDR3 DNA reads as TGTGCCAGTAGTATCCCAGGACAGGGGGTGTACGAGCAGTACTTC.

This chain links TRBV28 with TRBJ1-5; D may be TRBD1 (6 bases). V was pared by 8 bases and J by 7 bases, with 21 bases between. This CDR3 is 15 amino acids long. From germline, CDR1 is MDHEN and CDR2 SYDVKM. The CDR3 bases are TGTGCCAGCGGCTCGGGGCCGCTAACAGGGCAGCCCCAGCATTTT. Translation gives CASGSGPLTGQPQHF. Full variable domain (outside the CDR3, taken from reference TRBV28 and TRBJ1-5): DVKVTQSSRYLVKRTGEKVFLECVQDMDHENMFWYRQDPGLGLRLIYFSYDVKMKEKGDIPEGYSVSREKKERFSLILESASTNQTSMYLCASGSGPLTGQPQHFGDGTRLSIL.

This chain links TRBV7-2 with TRBJ2-7; D is perhaps TRBD1 (5 bases). The germline V and J ends were trimmed by 1 base and 0 bases, with 13 bases remaining between them. Germline lookup yields CDR1 SGHTA and CDR2 FQGNSA. The CDR3 sequence is 16 residues long. This chain's CDR3 is CASSLVGATASYEQYF. CDR3 in DNA: TGTGCCAGCAGCTTAGTTGGGGCGACTGCCTCCTACGAGCAGTACTTC.

The chain employs TRBV15 and TRBJ1-1; unclear D gene. Germline V gene data show CDR1 as LNHNV and CDR2 as YYDKDF (reference sequence). V was pared by 0 bases and J by 5 bases, with 13 bases between. The CDR3 contains 15 residues. The CDR3 is CATSRDRGVGTEAFF. The CDR3 DNA sequence: TGTGCCACCAGCAGAGATCGCGGGGTAGGTACTGAAGCTTTCTTT.

V usage is TRBV19 and J usage is TRBJ2-5; maybe TRBD2 (5 bases). Looked up from germline, CDR1 is LNHDA and CDR2 is SQIVND (reference sequence). This CDR3 has 11 residues. CDR3 bases: TGTGCAACCGGGGTCTACGAGACCCAGTACTTC. It specifies CATGVYETQYF.

The genes are TRBV21-1 and TRBJ1-5; no check of the table's D call, TRBD1, against the DNA was made. TRBV21-1 is an annotated pseudogene. The CDR3 has 15 amino acids. Here the CDR3 reads CASSIRREPLIPQHF. The DNA of the CDR3 is TGTGCCAGCAGCATTCGCAGGGAACCTCTTATCCCCCAGCATTTT.

There are a few counts of this clone. The J gene is TRBJ1-1, the V gene TRBV5-1; 7 bases are a match to TRBD1. This CDR3 region has 14 residues. Germline lookup yields CDR1 SGHRS and CDR2 YFSETQ. The junction had 8 bases not matched to a gene; V was cut back by 4 bases and J by 5 bases. The CDR3: CASSTTGAWTEAFF. CDR3 coding DNA: TGCGCCAGCAGCACAACAGGGGCGTGGACTGAAGCTTTCTTT.

The chain carries TRBV5-1 and TRBJ2-5, with 8 bases fitting TRBD2. V trimming: 7 bases; J trimming: 0 bases; junction bases outside the gene matches: 8. Looked up from germline, CDR1 is SGHRS and CDR2 is YFSETQ. CDR3 length: 15 amino acids. As DNA, the CDR3 is TGCGCCAGCTCCAGAGTAGCGGGGTACCAAGAGACCCAGTACTTC. Protein sequence: CASSRVAGYQETQYF.

The gene calls are TRBV6-5 and TRBJ2-1; no reliable D call. V was clipped by 0 bases and J by 7 bases, with 7 bases between them. The CDR3 runs 13 residues. Germline values: CDR1 MNHEY, CDR2 SVGAGI. The CDR3 is CASSYSSGNEQFF. The CDR3 DNA reads as TGTGCCAGCAGTTACTCGTCCGGGAATGAGCAGTTCTTC.

V and J are TRBV18 and TRBJ1-1; 9 nucleotides align to TRBD1. CDR3 size: 15 residues. Germline lookup yields CDR1 KGHSH and CDR2 LQKENI. V lost 2 bases and J lost 7; bases outside the gene matches: 8. CDR3 loop: CASSPLGQGAVEAFF. As DNA, the CDR3 is TGTGCCAGCTCACCATTGGGACAGGGAGCCGTTGAAGCTTTCTTT.

The chain recombines TRBV2 with TRBJ2-3; 10 nucleotides agree with TRBD2. CDR3 length equals 16 residues. The germline gives CDR1 SNHLY, CDR2 FYNNEI. Trimming cost V 7 bases and J 5 bases; bases outside gene matches: 12. The CDR3 reads CASIFSGSGRGDTQYF. The CDR3 bases are TGTGCCAGCATATTCTCAGGGAGCGGGAGGGGAGATACGCAGTATTTT.